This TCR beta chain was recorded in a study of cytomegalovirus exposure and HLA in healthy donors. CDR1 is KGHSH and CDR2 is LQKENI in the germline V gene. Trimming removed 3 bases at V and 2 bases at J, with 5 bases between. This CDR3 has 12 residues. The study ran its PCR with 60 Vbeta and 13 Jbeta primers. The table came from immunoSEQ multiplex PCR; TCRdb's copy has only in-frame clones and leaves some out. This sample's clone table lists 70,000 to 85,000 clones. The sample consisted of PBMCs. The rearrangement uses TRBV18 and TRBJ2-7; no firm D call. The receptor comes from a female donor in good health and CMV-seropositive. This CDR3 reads CASSPRAYEQYF. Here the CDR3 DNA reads TGTGCCAGCTCACCCCGGGCCTACGAGCAGTACTTC. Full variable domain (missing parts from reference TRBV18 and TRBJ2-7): NAGVMQNPRHLVRRRGQEARLRCSPMKGHSHVYWYRQLPEEGLKFMVYLQKENIIDESGMPKERFSAEFPKEGPSILRIQQVVRGDSAAYFCASSPRAYEQYFGPGTRLTVT.